This T cell receptor beta chain was recorded in a study of T cell responses to AZD1222 COVID-19 vaccine. To note about this clone: The antigen remains undetermined.

The CDR3 has 15 amino acids. The V gene's germline CDR1 is MNHEY and CDR2 SVGAGI. Deletions cut 7 bases from V and 0 bases from J, with 16 bases between. The protocol was immunoSEQ multiplex PCR, while the TCRdb copy is restricted to in-frame clones and leaves out a portion. The sample has some 160,000 clones, about nine tenths seen once. General study findings and limits: Baseline seropositivity characterized only 5 to 7 AZD1222 recipients.

The TCR originated in an adult in good health. The material was peripheral blood, obtained on day 0 of AZD1222 vaccination. The gene calls are TRBV6-5 and TRBJ2-7; TRBD2 is a possible D gene (5 bases). CDR3 amino acids: CASKIGGSNSYEQYF. CDR3 coding DNA: TGTGCCAGCAAGATAGGAGGCAGCAACTCCTACGAGCAGTACTTC.